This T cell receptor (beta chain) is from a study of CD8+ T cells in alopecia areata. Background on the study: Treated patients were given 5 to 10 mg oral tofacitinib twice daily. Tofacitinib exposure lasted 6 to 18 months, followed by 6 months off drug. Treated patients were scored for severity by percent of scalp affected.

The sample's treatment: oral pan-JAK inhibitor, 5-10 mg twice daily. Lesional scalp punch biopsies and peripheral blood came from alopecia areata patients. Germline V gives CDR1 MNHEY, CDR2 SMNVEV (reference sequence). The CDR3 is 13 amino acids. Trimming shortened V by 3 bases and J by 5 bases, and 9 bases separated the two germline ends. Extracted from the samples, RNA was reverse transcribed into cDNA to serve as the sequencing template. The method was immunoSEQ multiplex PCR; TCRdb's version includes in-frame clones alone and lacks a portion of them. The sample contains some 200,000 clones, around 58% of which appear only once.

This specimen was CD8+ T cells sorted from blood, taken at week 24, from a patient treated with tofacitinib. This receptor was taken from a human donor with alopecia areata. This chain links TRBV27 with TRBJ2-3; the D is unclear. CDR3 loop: CASSFIDGDTQYF. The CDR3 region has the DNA TGTGCCAGCAGTTTTATCGATGGAGATACGCAGTATTTT.